This T cell receptor beta chain is from a study of control samples from healthy donors and cancer patients. The repertoire was sequenced with immunoSEQ multiplex PCR; TCRdb's copy has only in-frame clones and lacks some. The table has roughly 120,000 clones, roughly 92% seen once. Sequenced material: blood. The TCR originated in a man in his thirties or forties in good health.

CDR3 DNA sequence: TGTGCCATCAAGGTGGGGGACCCCGGGGCCAACGTCCTGACTTTC. It is translated as CAIKVGDPGANVLTF. The chain joins TRBV10-3 to TRBJ2-6; D possibly uses TRBD1 or TRBD2 (5 bases each). The CDR3 has 15 amino acids. Trimming stripped 7 bases from V and 4 bases from J, with 14 bases between. The germline V gene has CDR1 ENHRY and CDR2 SYGVKD.